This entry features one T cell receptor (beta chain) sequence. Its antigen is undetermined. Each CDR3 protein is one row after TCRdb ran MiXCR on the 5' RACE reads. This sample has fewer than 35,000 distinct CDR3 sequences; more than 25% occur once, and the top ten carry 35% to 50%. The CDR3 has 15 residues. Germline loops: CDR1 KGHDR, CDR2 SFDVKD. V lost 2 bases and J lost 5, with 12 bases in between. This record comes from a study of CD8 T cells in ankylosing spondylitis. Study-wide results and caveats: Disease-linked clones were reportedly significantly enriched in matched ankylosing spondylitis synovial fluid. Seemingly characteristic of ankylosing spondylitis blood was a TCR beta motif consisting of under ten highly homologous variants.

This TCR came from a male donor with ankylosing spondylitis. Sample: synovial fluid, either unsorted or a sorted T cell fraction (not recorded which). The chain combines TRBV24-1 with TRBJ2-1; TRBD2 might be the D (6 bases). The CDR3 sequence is CATSDWDSGNNEQFF. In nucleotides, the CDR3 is TGTGCCACCAGTGATTGGGACTCGGGTAACAATGAGCAGTTCTTC.